This T cell receptor (beta chain) was identified in a study of vaccination and CD4 T cells after COVID-19. At the level of the study: Everyone enrolled got two doses of BNT162b2 or mRNA-1273 vaccine. Post-diagnosis, post-COVID samples were collected after a median approximately 100 days, ranging 35 to 161.

Study observations and caveats: Sampling was limited to relatively few convalescent patients, with no early post-infection timepoints studied.

TCRdb re-analysed the PCR reads in MiXCR, keeping a single row per CDR3 protein. The sample holds roughly 19,000 distinct CDR3 sequences, 60% seen once. This clonotype was observed a few times. Antigen unknown. All positive PCR tests were dated between March and December 2020, predating US Alpha, Beta and Delta variants. The sequencing used CD4+ T cells from blood, collected after SARS-CoV-2 vaccination. The clonotype originates from a human donor who had recovered from COVID-19.

DNA for the CDR3: TGTGCCAGCAGGACTCCGGGACAGTATTCACCCCTCCACTTT. Translation: CASRTPGQYSPLHF. The V gene is TRBV27, the J gene TRBJ1-6; 7 nucleotides align to TRBD1. CDR1 and CDR2 from the germline V gene are MNHEY and SMNVEV (reference sequence). The CDR3 extends over 14 amino acids. Trimming at V came to 6 bases and at J to 8 bases, leaving 7 bases not matched to a gene.